The TCR beta chain described here comes from a study of T cell responses to AZD1222 COVID-19 vaccine. Here immunoSEQ multiplex PCR was the method, and the copy in TCRdb shows in-frame clones only, minus some. The sample has around 110,000 clones, 70% to 90% seen once; the top ten hold about 10%. The CDR3 has 14 residues. The germline V gene has CDR1 DFQATT and CDR2 SNEGSKA (reference sequence). V was shortened by 3 bases and J by 5 bases, with 16 bases between the two germline ends. The clonotype originates from an adult in good health. J is TRBJ1-2 and V is TRBV20-1; D might be TRBD1 (5 bases). Here the sequenced sample was peripheral blood, taken on day 0 of AZD1222 vaccination. The CDR3 protein is CSASRQGSTYGYTF. The CDR3 DNA reads as TGCAGTGCTAGTAGGCAGGGATCTACTTATGGCTACACCTTC.